These 12 T cell receptor beta chains share one sample of origin, sequenced in a study of blood T cell repertoires in COVID-19. Sequencing used immunoSEQ multiplex PCR; TCRdb keeps in-frame clones, though not all of them. This table has about 220,000 clones, 80% to 90% appearing once. Sequenced input: PBMCs or T cells enriched from blood (not recorded which). These TCRs come from a woman between 45 and 65 years old with acute COVID-19.

This chain uses TRBV27 with TRBJ2-1; TRBD2 might be the D (5 bases). V was pared by 0 bases and J by 3 bases, with 15 bases between. This CDR3 is built from 17 residues. The germline V gene has CDR1 MNHEY and CDR2 SMNVEV (reference sequence). CDR3 protein: CASSLSRGSGLYNEQFF. Written as DNA, the CDR3 is TGTGCCAGCAGTTTATCTCGAGGGAGTGGGCTCTACAATGAGCAGTTCTTC.

The chain is built from TRBV28 and TRBJ2-1; 7 nucleotides agree with TRBD1. V dropped 4 bases and J dropped 3; count of bases not matched to a gene: 6. In germline, CDR1 is MDHEN, CDR2 SYDVKM. This CDR3 contains 15 residues. CDR3 in DNA: TGTGCCAGCAGTTCGACAGGGCTAGGCTACAATGAGCAGTTCTTC. This sequence encodes CASSSTGLGYNEQFF. Drawing the rest from reference TRBV28 and TRBJ2-1, the complete variable domain is DVKVTQSSRYLVKRTGEKVFLECVQDMDHENMFWYRQDPGLGLRLIYFSYDVKMKEKGDIPEGYSVSREKKERFSLILESASTNQTSMYLCASSSTGLGYNEQFFGPGTRLTVL.

The chain is built from TRBV5-1 and TRBJ1-6; weak D call: TRBD1 (6 bases). The V end lost 3 bases, the J end lost 0 bases, and 19 bases lay between the germline ends. Germline V lookup: CDR1 SGHRS, CDR2 YFSETQ. The CDR3 totals 19 residues. DNA for the CDR3: TGCGCCAGCAGCTGGAAACCGGACAGCCCTAGCTCCTATAATTCACCCCTCCACTTT. Its protein product is CASSWKPDSPSSYNSPLHF.

The chain joins TRBV7-2 to TRBJ2-3; the match to TRBD2 covers 10 bases. V trimming: 5 bases; J trimming: 1 base; junction bases outside the gene matches: 12. Germline CDR1 is SGHTA and CDR2 is FQGNSA. The CDR3 covers 18 residues. Written as DNA, the CDR3 is TGTGCCAGCAGCACCCGGCTAGCGGGAGCTGGTGGCACAGATACGCAGTATTTT. Translating it yields CASSTRLAGAGGTDTQYF.

The chain has TRBV19 and TRBJ1-5, with D perhaps matching TRBD1 (5 bases). The ends were cut back, 7 bases at V and 6 bases at J, with 16 bases in the middle. The CDR3 runs to 14 residues. Germline-derived CDR1 and CDR2 are LNHDA and SQIVND (reference sequence). In DNA, the CDR3 is TGTGCCAGTACCTCACTGCAGGGAAGTCAGCCCCAGCATTTT. Translating gives CASTSLQGSQPQHF.

V gene TRBV6-5 combines with J gene TRBJ2-7; 9 positions agree with TRBD1. The CDR3 contains 15 residues. Germline assignment: CDR1 MNHEY and CDR2 SVGAGI. Germline trimming cut 0 bases from V and 3 bases from J; bases unmatched to any gene: 3. This CDR3 is CASSYSPGQGYEQYF. In DNA, the CDR3 is TGTGCCAGCAGTTACTCACCGGGACAGGGCTACGAGCAGTACTTC.

The rearrangement uses TRBV7-6 and TRBJ2-3; D perhaps matches TRBD2 (6 bases). Germline V gives CDR1 SGHVS, CDR2 FNYEAQ. V was shortened by 7 bases and J by 0 bases, with 23 bases between the two germline ends. The CDR3 covers 18 residues. The CDR3: CASNGGAVGPSSTDTQYF. CDR3 DNA sequence: TGTGCCAGCAACGGCGGGGCGGTAGGCCCCTCCAGCACAGATACGCAGTATTTT.

The CDR3 DNA reads TGTGCCAGCAGCTTGGGCCCAGGGAACTACGAGCAGTACTTC. Encoded protein: CASSLGPGNYEQYF. The chain joins TRBV5-4 to TRBJ2-7, with D possibly matching TRBD1 (5 bases). Trimming took off 0 bases at V and 3 bases at J, with 10 bases between the two ends. The CDR3 totals 14 residues. CDR1 and CDR2 from the germline V gene are SGHNT and YYREEE (reference sequence).

This rearrangement joins TRBV27 to TRBJ2-1; no definite D call. Trimming pared 3 bases from V and 3 bases from J, leaving 9 bases between. The length of the CDR3 is 14 residues. CDR1 is MNHEY, CDR2 SMNVEV, per germline (reference sequence). The CDR3 sequence is CASSLRSYYNEQFF. The CDR3 nucleotides are TGTGCCAGCAGTTTGCGGAGCTACTACAATGAGCAGTTCTTC.

The table lists this clone with a count of one. The rearrangement links TRBV7-2 to TRBJ1-2; D might be TRBD1 (5 bases). Deletions cut 2 bases from V and 4 bases from J, with 17 bases between. The CDR3 has 16 amino acids. Germline CDR1 is SGHTA and CDR2 is FQGNSA. The DNA for the CDR3 is TGTGCCAGCAGCTTAATGGGGGGAGACCGACTCTATGGCTACACCTTC. It specifies CASSLMGGDRLYGYTF.

CDR3 sequence: CASSETVEDEAFF. For the CDR3, the DNA is TGCGCCAGCAGCGAGACTGTTGAAGATGAAGCTTTCTTT. This chain connects TRBV5-1 to TRBJ1-1; D uncertain. CDR1 and CDR2 (germline): SGHRS, YFSETQ. This CDR3 contains 13 residues. The ends were cut back, 4 bases at V and 7 bases at J, with 14 bases in the middle.

The chain is built from TRBV12-3 or TRBV12-4 and TRBJ1-3; the D gene is possibly TRBD1 (6 bases). V gave up 11 bases and J gave up 0 bases, with 11 bases separating them. This CDR3 has 13 residues. The CDR3 DNA is TGTGCCGTAAAACAGGGCTCTGGAAACACCATATATTTT. Its protein is CAVKQGSGNTIYF.